This T cell receptor beta chain was identified in a study of T cell responses to AZD1222 COVID-19 vaccine. Points from the study as a whole: Dominant at 160-218 and 743-854, vaccine-associated CD4 TCRs also spanned spike. Possibly, clonal diversity was underestimated; donors were largely white British and included more females.

TCRdb keeps only in-frame clones here, not all; method: immunoSEQ multiplex PCR. The sample yields about 24,000 clones, about 85% seen once. As to this clone: No antigen is known for it.

Sequenced material: peripheral blood, taken 28 days after the second AZD1222 dose. The clonotype originates from an adult who received the AZD1222 COVID-19 vaccine.

The CDR3 nucleotides read TGTGCCAGCAGTTACCCCGAAGGGACAATCGACAATGAGCAGTTCTTC. It translates to CASSYPEGTIDNEQFF. The chain carries TRBV6-2 or TRBV6-3 and TRBJ2-1, with D maybe TRBD1 (6 bases). The V end lost 2 bases, the J end lost 5 bases, and 16 bases lay between the germline ends. Germline-derived CDR1 and CDR2 are MNHEY and SVGEGT. This CDR3 has 16 residues.